This T cell receptor (beta chain) was profiled in a study of technical replicates of blood from a few donors. The CDR3 is 12 amino acids. In germline, CDR1 is MNHNY, CDR2 SVGAGI (reference sequence). The ends were cut back, 5 bases at V and 10 bases at J, with 14 bases in the middle. Using immunoSEQ multiplex PCR, the repertoire was profiled, and TCRdb retains in-frame clones only, with some absent. The table has about 71,000 clones, approximately 88% seen once. The sequence was collected from a human donor in good health. Some clones in this sample may be carry-over from other donors' samples. This chain connects TRBV6-6 to TRBJ1-1, with TRBD1 as a possible D gene (5 bases). The sequenced sample consisted of PBMCs. The CDR3 nucleotides are TGTGCCAGCAGTGCTCCAGGGTGGAGAGCTTTCTTT. Amino acid sequence: CASSAPGWRAFF.